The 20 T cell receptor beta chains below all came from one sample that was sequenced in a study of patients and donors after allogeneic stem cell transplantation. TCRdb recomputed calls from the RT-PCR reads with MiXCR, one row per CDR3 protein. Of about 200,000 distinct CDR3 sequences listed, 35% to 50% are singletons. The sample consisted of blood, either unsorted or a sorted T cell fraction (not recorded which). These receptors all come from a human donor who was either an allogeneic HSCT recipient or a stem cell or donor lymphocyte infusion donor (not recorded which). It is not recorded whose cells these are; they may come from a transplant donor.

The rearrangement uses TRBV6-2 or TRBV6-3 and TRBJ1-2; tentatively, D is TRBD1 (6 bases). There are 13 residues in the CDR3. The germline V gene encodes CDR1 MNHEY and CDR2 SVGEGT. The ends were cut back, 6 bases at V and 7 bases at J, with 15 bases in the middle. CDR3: CASRSPGASGYTF. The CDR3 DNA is TGTGCCAGCAGATCTCCAGGGGCGTCTGGCTACACCTTC.

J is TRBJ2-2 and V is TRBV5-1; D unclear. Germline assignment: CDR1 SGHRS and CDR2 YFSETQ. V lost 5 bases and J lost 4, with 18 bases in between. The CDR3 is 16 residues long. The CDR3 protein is CASRFSPKWSTGELFF. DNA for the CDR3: TGCGCCAGCAGATTCAGCCCTAAGTGGTCCACCGGGGAGCTGTTTTTT.

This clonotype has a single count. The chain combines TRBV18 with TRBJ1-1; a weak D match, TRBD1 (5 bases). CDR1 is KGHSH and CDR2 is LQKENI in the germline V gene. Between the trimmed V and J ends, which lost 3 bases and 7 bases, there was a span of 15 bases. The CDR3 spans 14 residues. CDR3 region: CASSPDRDRREAFF. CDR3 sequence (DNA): TGTGCCAGCTCACCGGACCGTGACAGACGTGAAGCTTTCTTT.

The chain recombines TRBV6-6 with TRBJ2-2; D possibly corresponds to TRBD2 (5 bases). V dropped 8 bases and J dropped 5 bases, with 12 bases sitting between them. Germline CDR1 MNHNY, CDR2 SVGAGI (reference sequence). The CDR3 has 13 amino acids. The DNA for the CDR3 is TGTGCCAGCCTATCGGGGAATACCGGGGAGCTGTTTTTT. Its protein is CASLSGNTGELFF.

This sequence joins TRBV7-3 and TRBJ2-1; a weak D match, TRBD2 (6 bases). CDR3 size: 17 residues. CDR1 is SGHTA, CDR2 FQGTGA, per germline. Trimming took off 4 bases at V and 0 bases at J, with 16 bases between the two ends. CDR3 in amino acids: CASSSLPGDYSYNEQFF. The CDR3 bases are TGTGCCAGCAGCTCCCTCCCGGGAGACTACTCCTACAATGAGCAGTTCTTC.

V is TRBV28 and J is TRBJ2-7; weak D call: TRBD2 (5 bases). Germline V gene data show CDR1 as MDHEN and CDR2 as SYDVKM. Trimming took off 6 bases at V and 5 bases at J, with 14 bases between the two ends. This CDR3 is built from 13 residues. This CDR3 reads CASSLSGRNEQYF. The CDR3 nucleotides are TGTGCCAGCAGCCTCAGTGGGAGAAACGAGCAGTACTTC.

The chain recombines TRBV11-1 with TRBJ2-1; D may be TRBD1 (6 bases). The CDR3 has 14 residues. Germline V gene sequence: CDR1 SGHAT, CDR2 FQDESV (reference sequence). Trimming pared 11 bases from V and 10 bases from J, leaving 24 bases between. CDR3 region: CASAEDSTASEQFF. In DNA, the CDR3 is TGTGCCTCAGCGGAGGACAGTACGGCGTCGGAGCAGTTCTTC.

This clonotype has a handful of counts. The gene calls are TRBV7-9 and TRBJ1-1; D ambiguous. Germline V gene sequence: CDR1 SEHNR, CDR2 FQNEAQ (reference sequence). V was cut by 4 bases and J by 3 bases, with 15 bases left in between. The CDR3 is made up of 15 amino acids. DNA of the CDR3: TGTGCCAGCAGCTCCCCGGCCTGGTCGGACACTGAAGCTTTCTTT. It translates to CASSSPAWSDTEAFF.

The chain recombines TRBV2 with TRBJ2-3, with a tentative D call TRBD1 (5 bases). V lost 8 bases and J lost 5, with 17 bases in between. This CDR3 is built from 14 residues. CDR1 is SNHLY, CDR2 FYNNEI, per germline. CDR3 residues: CASHRNLLLDTQYF. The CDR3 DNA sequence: TGTGCCAGCCACAGGAACCTACTCTTAGATACGCAGTATTTT.

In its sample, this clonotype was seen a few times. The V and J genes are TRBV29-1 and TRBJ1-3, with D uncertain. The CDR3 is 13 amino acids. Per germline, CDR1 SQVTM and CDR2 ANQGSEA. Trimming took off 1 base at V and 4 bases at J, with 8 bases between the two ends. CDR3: CSVEAGVGNTIYF. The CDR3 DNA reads TGCAGCGTTGAAGCTGGGGTCGGAAACACCATATATTTT. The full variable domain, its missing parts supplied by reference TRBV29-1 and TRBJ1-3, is SAVISQKPSRDICQRGTSLTIQCQVDSQVTMMFWYRQQPGQSLTLIATANQGSEATYESGFVIDKFPISRPNLTFSTLTVSNMSPEDSSIYLCSVEAGVGNTIYFGEGSWLTVV.

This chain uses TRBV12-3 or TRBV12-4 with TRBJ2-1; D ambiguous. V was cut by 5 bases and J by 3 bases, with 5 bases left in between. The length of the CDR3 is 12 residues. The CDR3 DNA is TGTGCCAGCAGTGCCGTCTACAATGAGCAGTTCTTC. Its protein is CASSAVYNEQFF.

The DNA of the CDR3 is TGTGCCAGCAGTGAAGAGTTCAGGGGGAAAACTTTCTTT. It codes for CASSEEFRGKTFF. The chain combines TRBV25-1 with TRBJ1-1; 7 bases match TRBD1. CDR1 and CDR2 (germline): MGHDK, SYGVNS. The J segment lost 12 bases and the V segment lost 2 bases, leaving 9 bases of the junction unmatched. This CDR3 contains 13 residues.

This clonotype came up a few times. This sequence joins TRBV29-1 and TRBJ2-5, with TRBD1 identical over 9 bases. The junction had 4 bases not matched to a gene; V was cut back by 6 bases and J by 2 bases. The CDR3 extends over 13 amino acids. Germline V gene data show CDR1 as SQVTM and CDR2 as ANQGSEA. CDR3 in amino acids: CSVETGGQETQYF. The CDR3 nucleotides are TGCAGCGTAGAGACAGGGGGGCAAGAGACCCAGTACTTC.

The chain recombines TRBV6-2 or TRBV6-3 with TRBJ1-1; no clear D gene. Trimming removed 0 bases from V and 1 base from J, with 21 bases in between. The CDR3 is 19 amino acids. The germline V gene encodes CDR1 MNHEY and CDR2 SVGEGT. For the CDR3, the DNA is TGTGCCAGCAGTTACTCATCGAATCCCCTTGATGGAGGGAACACTGAAGCTTTCTTT. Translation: CASSYSSNPLDGGNTEAFF.

DNA of the CDR3: TGTGCCAGTAGCCGTGGACTAGCGGTGGGGAACACCGGGGAGCTGTTTTTT. Residues: CASSRGLAVGNTGELFF. The V and J genes are TRBV19 and TRBJ2-2; TRBD2 matches 10 bases. The CDR3 sequence is 17 residues long. V was clipped by 6 bases and J by 1 base; unmatched bases: 8. Germline CDR1 and CDR2: LNHDA and SQIVND (reference sequence). Using reference TRBV19 and TRBJ2-2 for the parts outside the CDR3, the full variable domain is DGGITQSPKYLFRKEGQNVTLSCEQNLNHDAMYWYRQDPGQGLRLIYYSQIVNDFQKGDIAEGYSVSREKKESFPLTVTSAQKNPTAFYLCASSRGLAVGNTGELFFGEGSRLTVL.

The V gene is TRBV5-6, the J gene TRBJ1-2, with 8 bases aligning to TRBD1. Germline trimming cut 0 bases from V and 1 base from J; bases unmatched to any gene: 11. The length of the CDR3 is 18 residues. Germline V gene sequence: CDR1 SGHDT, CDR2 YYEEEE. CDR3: CASSLDPIRQGINYGYTF. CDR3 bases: TGTGCCAGCAGCTTGGACCCCATTAGACAGGGGATTAACTATGGCTACACCTTC.

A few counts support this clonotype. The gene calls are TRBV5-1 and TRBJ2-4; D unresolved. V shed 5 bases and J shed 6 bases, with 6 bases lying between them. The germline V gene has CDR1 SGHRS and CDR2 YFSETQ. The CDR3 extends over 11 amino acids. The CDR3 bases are TGCGCCAGCAGGTTTGGAAACATTCAGTACTTC. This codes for CASRFGNIQYF. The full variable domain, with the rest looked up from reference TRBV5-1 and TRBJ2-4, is KAGVTQTPRYLIKTRGQQVTLSCSPISGHRSVSWYQQTPGQGLQFLFEYFSETQRNKGNFPGRFSGRQFSNSRSEMNVSTLELGDSALYLCASRFGNIQYFGAGTRLSVL.

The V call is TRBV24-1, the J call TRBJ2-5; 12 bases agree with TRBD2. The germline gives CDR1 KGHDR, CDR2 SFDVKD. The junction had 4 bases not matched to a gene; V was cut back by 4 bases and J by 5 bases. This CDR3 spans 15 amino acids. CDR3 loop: CATSELAGGKETQYF. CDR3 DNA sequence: TGTGCCACCAGTGAGCTAGCGGGAGGGAAGGAGACCCAGTACTTC.

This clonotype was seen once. The CDR3 spells CASSSVHYEQYF. The CDR3 bases are TGTGCCAGCAGTTCGGTTCACTACGAGCAGTACTTC. The chain is built from TRBV28 and TRBJ2-7; D remains unclear. There are 12 residues in the CDR3. The V end lost 4 bases, the J end lost 3 bases, and 7 bases lay between the germline ends. The germline gives CDR1 MDHEN, CDR2 SYDVKM.

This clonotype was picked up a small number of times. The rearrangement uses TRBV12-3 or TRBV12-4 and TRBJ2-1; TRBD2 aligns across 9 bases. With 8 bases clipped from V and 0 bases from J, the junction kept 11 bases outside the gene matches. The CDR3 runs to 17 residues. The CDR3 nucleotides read TGTGCCAGCCTTAGCGGGAGCGCTCAGAGCTCCTACAATGAGCAGTTCTTC. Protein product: CASLSGSAQSSYNEQFF.